Listed below are T cell receptor beta chains from one sample, sequenced in a study of cytomegalovirus exposure and HLA in healthy donors. Data came from immunoSEQ multiplex PCR; TCRdb stores just in-frame clones and leaves some out. The table lists over 150,000 clones, 85% of them singletons. Sequencing was carried out using PBMCs. The receptors were gathered from a man between 18 and 35 years old in good health and CMV-seropositive. CDR3s include the opening cysteine and the closing phenylalanine or tryptophan. The order of the fields is CDR3 length, clone size, V gene, CDR3 protein. Only part of the rows carry a size: once, few, many, or a class if the clone is expanded.

13,NA,TRBV30,CAWSVSGRQPQHF
17,NA,TRBV9,CASSVGPSPSPDQPQHF
14,NA,TRBV4-1,CASSQGSGWETQYF
15,NA,TRBV5-4,CASSWGQGPTGELFF
16,NA,TRBV2,CASSGRDLQFWETQYF
15,NA,TRBV18,CASSRTSGRTDTQYF
16,NA,TRBV28,CASSPDRGWESQPQHF
14,NA,TRBV2,CASTLDGKEETQYF
12,NA,TRBV27,CASSYFYNEQFF
15,few,TRBV2,CASSPLTSGAGELFF
17,once,TRBV28,CASSSRDRSRGNYGYTF
14,NA,TRBV30,CAWSGDRGKYGYTF
15,NA,TRBV6-6,CASSPQGASNQPQHF
13,NA,TRBV18,CASSPVREETQYF
16,NA,TRBV5-1,CASSLAAGAPEDTQYF
15,NA,TRBV30,CAWSILAANTGELFF
14,NA,TRBV6-6,CASRGTSGLTTQYF
15,NA,TRBV18,CASSPASSYNSPLHF
15,NA,TRBV4-1,CASSQEGGGPDEQFF
18,NA,TRBV2,CASRSEGRGAKWTGELFF
15,NA,TRBV28,CASRSPLPGGHGYTF
15,NA,TRBV28,CASSDGQYYNSPLHF
14,NA,TRBV5-1,CASRFNRGPETQYF
13,NA,TRBV7-9,CATDISRTGEQYF
12,NA,TRBV7-9,CASSHGQLEAFF
13,NA,TRBV10-3,CAIRPDSHNEQFF
15,once,TRBV7-6,CASSPRDRGILEQYF
11,NA,TRBV2,CASSMDRGAFF
13,NA,TRBV6-5,CASRPGQQTGYTF
10,few,TRBV14,CASSPKTQHF
16,once,TRBV28,CASSLSGQGLNYGYTF
12,NA,TRBV9,CASSVERGGQFF
16,NA,TRBV14,CASSQISGGPYNEQFF
16,NA,TRBV28,CASSPPGTGGFQPQHF
11,NA,TRBV6-1,CASSDSFPAFF
13,few,TRBV19,CASSSGQGYGYTF
13,NA,TRBV5-1,CASSLAGNQPQHF
15,NA,TRBV18,CASSRGTGGGETQYF
14,NA,TRBV6-5,CASSYYAGVNEQFF
13,NA,TRBV5-1,CASSLTGEYEQYF
13,NA,TRBV5-4,CASSLSTDYGYTF
16,NA,TRBV7-9,CASSLGFGTGEDEQYF
14,NA,TRBV27,CASGFGHPQNIQYF
16,once,TRBV11-2,CASSVRLAGGYNEQFF
14,NA,TRBV7-9,CASSAGVSNQPQHF
15,NA,TRBV11-2,CASSSLAGGRETQYF
15,NA,TRBV9,CASSAQTGTSNEQFF